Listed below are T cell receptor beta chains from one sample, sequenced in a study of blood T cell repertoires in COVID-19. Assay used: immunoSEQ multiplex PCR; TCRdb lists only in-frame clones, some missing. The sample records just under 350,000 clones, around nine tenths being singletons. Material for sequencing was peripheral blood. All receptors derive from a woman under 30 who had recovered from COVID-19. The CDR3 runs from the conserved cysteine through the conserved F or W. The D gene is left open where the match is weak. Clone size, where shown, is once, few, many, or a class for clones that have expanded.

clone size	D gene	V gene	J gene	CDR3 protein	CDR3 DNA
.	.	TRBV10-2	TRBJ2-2	CASTLGLSLTNTGELFF	TGCGCCAGCACCCTGGGACTTTCTCTCACTAACACCGGGGAGCTGTTTTTT
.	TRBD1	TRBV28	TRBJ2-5	CASSLPDRGYGETQYF	TGTGCCAGCAGCTTACCGGACAGGGGTTATGGGGAGACCCAGTACTTC
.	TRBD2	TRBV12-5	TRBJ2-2	CASGLSSTSGRWGTGELFF	TGTGCTAGTGGCTTATCCTCGACTAGCGGGAGGTGGGGCACCGGGGAGCTGTTTTTT
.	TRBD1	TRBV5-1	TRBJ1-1	CASSSRQGSLNTEAFF	TGCGCCAGCAGCTCTCGACAGGGATCCCTGAACACTGAAGCTTTCTTT
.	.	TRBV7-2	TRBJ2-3	CASSWGASGTDTQYF	TGTGCCAGCAGCTGGGGAGCTAGCGGCACAGATACGCAGTATTTT
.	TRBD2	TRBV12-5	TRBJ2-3	CASGSRGGRGTDTQYF	TGTGCTAGTGGTTCCCGGGGCGGGAGGGGCACAGATACGCAGTATTTT
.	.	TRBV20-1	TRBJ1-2	CSASGPGDYGYTF	TGCAGTGCTAGTGGTCCGGGTGACTATGGCTACACCTTC
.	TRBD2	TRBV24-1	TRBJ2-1	CATTERPSGRLSYNEQFF	TGTGCCACCACCGAGAGGCCTAGCGGGAGGCTCTCCTACAATGAGCAGTTCTTC
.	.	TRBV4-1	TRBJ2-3	CASSQGPLEADTQYF	TGCGCCAGCAGCCAAGGACCGCTAGAGGCAGATACGCAGTATTTT
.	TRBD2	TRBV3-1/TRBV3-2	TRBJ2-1	CASSQALAGVNEQFF	TGTGCCAGCAGCCAAGCACTAGCGGGAGTAAATGAGCAGTTCTTC
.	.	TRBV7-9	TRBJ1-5	CASSLEGGLSSQPQHF	TGTGCCAGCAGCTTAGAAGGGGGTTTGTCTAGTCAGCCCCAGCATTTT
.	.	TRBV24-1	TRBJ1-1	CATSALGAGPTFF	TGTGCCACCAGTGCCCTCGGCGCAGGGCCGACTTTCTTT
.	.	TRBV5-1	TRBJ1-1	CASSLVTGLGTEAFF	TGCGCCAGCAGCTTAGTTACAGGGTTGGGCACTGAAGCTTTCTTT
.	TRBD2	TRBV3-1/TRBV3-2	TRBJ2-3	CASSSTTSGRPRDTQYF	TGTGCCAGCAGCTCCACGACTAGCGGGAGACCGAGAGATACGCAGTATTTT
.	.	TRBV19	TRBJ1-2	CASNPDGGGGYGYTF	TGTGCCAGTAACCCTGACGGGGGGGGAGGTTATGGCTACACCTTC
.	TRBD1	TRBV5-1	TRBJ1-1	CASSQTGVNTEAFF	TGCGCCAGCAGCCAGACAGGGGTTAACACTGAAGCTTTCTTT
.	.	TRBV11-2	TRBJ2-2	CASSLDGGRSLFF	TGTGCCAGCAGCTTAGATGGGGGCCGGTCCCTGTTTTTT
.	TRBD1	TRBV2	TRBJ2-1	CASRQGARTEQFF	TGTGCCAGCAGACAGGGGGCGCGAACTGAGCAGTTCTTC
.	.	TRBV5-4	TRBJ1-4	CASSFGGTNEKLFF	TGTGCCAGCAGCTTCGGGGGAACTAATGAAAAACTGTTTTTT
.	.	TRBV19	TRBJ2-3	CASSIYTSTDTQYF	TGTGCCAGTAGTATTTATACTAGCACAGATACGCAGTATTTT
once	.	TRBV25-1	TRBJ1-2	CASSEWPLTGTEGYTF	TGTGCCAGCAGTGAATGGCCCCTCACAGGGACGGAAGGCTACACCTTC
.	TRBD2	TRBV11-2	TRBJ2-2	CASRLAGGKGELFF	TGTGCCAGTAGGCTAGCGGGAGGGAAGGGCGAGCTGTTTTTT
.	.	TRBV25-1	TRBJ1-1	CASSPQQGYTEAFF	TGTGCCAGCAGCCCGCAACAGGGATACACTGAAGCTTTCTTT
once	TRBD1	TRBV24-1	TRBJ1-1	CATSDRGPNTEAFF	TGTGCCACCAGTGATAGGGGGCCGAACACTGAAGCTTTCTTT
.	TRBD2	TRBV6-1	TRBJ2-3	CASSEAGLARIRDTQYF	TGTGCCAGCAGTGAAGCGGGACTAGCGAGAATTCGAGATACGCAGTATTTT
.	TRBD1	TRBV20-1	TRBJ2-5	CTGAFQETQYF	TGTACAGGGGCTTTCCAAGAGACCCAGTACTTC
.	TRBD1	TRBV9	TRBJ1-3	CASSVGTGNSGNTIYF	TGTGCCAGCAGCGTAGGGACAGGCAACTCTGGAAACACCATATATTTT
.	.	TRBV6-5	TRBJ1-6	CASSYSSRDNSPLHF	TGTGCCAGCAGTTACTCGAGTCGGGATAATTCACCCCTCCACTTT
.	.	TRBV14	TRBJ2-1	CASSQDQTTYNEQFF	TGTGCCAGCAGCCAAGATCAGACAACCTACAATGAGCAGTTCTTC
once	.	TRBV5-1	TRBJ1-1	CASSSGEAAGAEAFF	TGCGCCAGCAGCTCCGGGGAGGCAGCCGGGGCTGAAGCTTTCTTT
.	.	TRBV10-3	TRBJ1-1	CAISESIEVTEAFF	TGTGCCATCAGTGAGTCGATTGAGGTTACGGAAGCTTTCTTT
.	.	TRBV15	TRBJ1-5	CATSGIQGWGNQPQHF	TGTGCCACCAGCGGCATACAGGGCTGGGGCAATCAGCCCCAGCATTTT
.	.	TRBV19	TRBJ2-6	CASSIGHRVSGANVLTF	TGTGCCAGTAGTATAGGTCACAGGGTCTCTGGGGCCAACGTCCTGACTTTC
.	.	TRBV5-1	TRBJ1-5	CASSLVGGVQPQHF	TGCGCCAGCAGCTTGGTGGGGGGGGTTCAGCCCCAGCATTTT
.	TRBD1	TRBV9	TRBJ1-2	CASSEGQGYGYTF	TGTGCCAGCAGCGAGGGACAGGGCTATGGCTACACCTTC
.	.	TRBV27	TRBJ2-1	CASSSTGEQFF	TGTGCCAGCAGTTCCACGGGTGAGCAGTTCTTC